This entry lists 30 T cell receptor beta chains sequenced from one sample in a study of neurological immune-mediated disorders. The sample's time point: technical triplicate 2. MiXCR, run by TCRdb on the 5' RACE reads, gives a single entry per CDR3 protein. The table lists about 32,000 distinct CDR3 sequences, more than 10% of them singletons, with approximately 5% in the top ten. Sequencing input: CD4+ T cells from blood. The receptor source for this set is a female donor with HTLV-1-associated myelopathy (HAM/TSP).

This clonotype was counted ten times or more. CDR3 coding DNA: TGCGCCAGCCGCGGGACAGGGGGTCCCGAGCAGTACTTC. This sequence encodes CASRGTGGPEQYF. The genes are TRBV5-1 and TRBJ2-7; the match to TRBD1 covers 11 bases. This CDR3 is 13 amino acids long. V trimming: 7 bases; J trimming: 6 bases; junction bases outside the gene matches: 6. The V gene's germline CDR1 is SGHRS and CDR2 YFSETQ.

The rearrangement links TRBV7-2 to TRBJ2-1; 8 positions match TRBD2. This CDR3 has 15 amino acids. Germline assignment: CDR1 SGHTA and CDR2 FQGNSA. V gave up 1 base and J gave up 5 bases; unmatched junction bases: 4. CDR3 region: CASSLVAGGNNEQFF. CDR3 nucleotides: TGTGCCAGCAGCTTAGTGGCGGGGGGAAACAATGAGCAGTTCTTC.

On this clonotype itself: This may be a read error: a much more frequent sequence differs by one nucleotide. This chain connects TRBV4-1 to TRBJ2-3, with D uncertain. Germline V gene lookup returns CDR1 MGHRA and CDR2 YSYEKL. This CDR3 is 15 amino acids long. The V end was cut by 1 base, the J end by 6 bases, with 14 bases between. The CDR3 nucleotides are TGCGCCAGCAGCCAAGTCCACCGCCTTGAGGATACGCAGTATTTT. This gives the protein CASSQVHRLEDTQYF.

This clonotype was recorded at least ten times. The rearrangement uses TRBV7-9 and TRBJ2-1; D uncertain. Trimming shortened V by 1 base and J by 5 bases, and 6 bases separated the two germline ends. This CDR3 spans 13 amino acids. Germline assignment: CDR1 SEHNR and CDR2 FQNEAQ (reference sequence). For the CDR3, the DNA is TGTGCCAGCAGCTTAGAAGGGCACAATGAGCAGTTCTTC. Residues: CASSLEGHNEQFF.

This clonotype occurred many times. The chain carries TRBV20-1 and TRBJ2-2; 10 nucleotides line up with TRBD2. The CDR3 length is 19 residues. Per the germline V gene, CDR1 is DFQATT and CDR2 is SNEGSKA (reference sequence). V lost 2 bases, J lost 2 bases, and 14 bases stayed unmatched. CDR3 sequence (DNA): TGCAGTGCTAGATCCCCCCAGGGTAGCGGGGGGACCAACACCGGGGAGCTGTTTTTT. It is translated as CSARSPQGSGGTNTGELFF.

This clonotype was picked up many times. The chain links TRBV7-6 to TRBJ2-1; 9 bases match TRBD2. Germline V gene data show CDR1 as SGHVS and CDR2 as FNYEAQ. The CDR3 loop spans 15 amino acids. The V and J ends lost 5 bases and 2 bases, in that order; junction bases with no gene match: 4. CDR3: CASSPTSGAYNEQFF. The CDR3 DNA sequence: TGTGCCAGCAGCCCGACTAGCGGCGCCTACAATGAGCAGTTCTTC.

Sample share makes this clonotype medium-sized. J is TRBJ2-1 and V is TRBV4-3, with 10 nucleotides matching TRBD2. Germline CDR1 and CDR2: LGHNA and YSLEER. This CDR3 is built from 16 residues. The trim removed 3 bases at V and 7 bases at J, leaving 9 bases unmatched. The CDR3 sequence: CASSQDTGLAANEQFF. The CDR3 DNA follows: TGCGCCAGCAGCCAGGATACTGGACTAGCGGCGAATGAGCAGTTCTTC.

This clonotype was detected ten times or more. This chain connects TRBV7-3 to TRBJ2-3; 14 bases map to TRBD2. The CDR3 length is 16 residues. Per germline, CDR1 SGHTA and CDR2 FQGTGA. V was clipped by 5 bases and J by 3 bases; unmatched bases: 4. The chain's CDR3 is CASSVGTSGGTDTQYF. CDR3 coding DNA: TGTGCCAGCAGCGTAGGGACTAGCGGGGGTACAGATACGCAGTATTTT.

This clonotype has a count of ten or more. The chain has TRBV10-3 and TRBJ2-4; 9 bases map to TRBD1. This CDR3 comprises 18 residues. Germline CDR1 ENHRY, CDR2 SYGVKD. V was pared by 0 bases and J by 2 bases, with 8 bases of the junction left unmatched. This CDR3 reads CAISESPTGGITKNIQYF. CDR3 sequence (DNA): TGTGCCATCAGTGAGTCTCCGACAGGGGGAATAACCAAAAACATTCAGTACTTC.

This clonotype came up many times. The chain joins TRBV20-1 to TRBJ1-5; D possibly corresponds to TRBD1 (6 bases). This CDR3 comprises 16 residues. The germline V and J ends were trimmed by 1 base and 6 bases, with 19 bases remaining between them. The V gene's germline CDR1 is DFQATT and CDR2 SNEGSKA (reference sequence). CDR3 protein: CSARGTTGSVFQPQHF. The CDR3 nucleotides read TGCAGTGCTAGAGGTACCACAGGGAGTGTTTTTCAGCCCCAGCATTTT.

The genes are TRBV5-1 and TRBJ2-1; 9 nucleotides line up with TRBD2. CDR3 length equals 14 residues. Looked up from germline, CDR1 is SGHRS and CDR2 is YFSETQ. The V gene end was trimmed by 7 bases and the J gene end by 4 bases; junction bases not matched to a gene: 6. The CDR3 DNA reads as TGCGCCAGCCCGACTAGCGGTTCTTACAATGAGCAGTTCTTC. It translates to CASPTSGSYNEQFF.

In its sample, this clonotype was seen many times. The chain carries TRBV12-3 or TRBV12-4 and TRBJ2-1; TRBD1 is a possible D gene (5 bases). The V end lost 3 bases, the J end lost 5 bases, and 11 bases lay between the germline ends. This CDR3 has 14 amino acids. Written as DNA, the CDR3 is TGTGCCAGCAGTTTCCTCACAGGCAACAATGAGCAGTTCTTC. Amino acid sequence: CASSFLTGNNEQFF.

This clonotype was detected many times. This rearrangement joins TRBV10-3 to TRBJ2-7, with 11 bases that match TRBD1. This CDR3 region has 14 residues. V lost 5 bases to trimming and J lost 1 base; unmatched junction nucleotides: 1. Germline assignment: CDR1 ENHRY and CDR2 SYGVKD. As DNA, the CDR3 is TGTGCCATCAGTTGGGACAGGGGGTCCTACGAGCAGTACTTC. Residues: CAISWDRGSYEQYF.

This clonotype was detected ten times or more. The chain recombines TRBV6-5 with TRBJ2-7, with 8 bases aligning to TRBD2. Per germline, CDR1 MNHEY and CDR2 SVGAGI. The length of the CDR3 is 14 residues. V was clipped by 0 bases and J by 2 bases; unmatched bases: 0. The CDR3: CASSYSRGAYEQYF. The CDR3 DNA sequence: TGTGCCAGCAGTTACTCGCGGGGGGCCTACGAGCAGTACTTC.

In the case of this clonotype: It may be a read error: a sequence one base away is much more abundant. The chain couples TRBV20-1 to TRBJ2-3, with D uncertain. Germline values: CDR1 DFQATT, CDR2 SNEGSKA (reference sequence). The CDR3 extends over 10 amino acids. The CDR3 here is CSAQRDMQYF. CDR3 nucleotide sequence: TGCAGTGCTCAAAGAGATATGCAGTATTTT.

This clonotype is judged medium-sized. V usage is TRBV10-3 and J usage is TRBJ1-6; a weak D match, TRBD1 (6 bases). Germline V lookup: CDR1 ENHRY, CDR2 SYGVKD. The CDR3 consists of 14 residues. V gave up 3 bases and J gave up 7 bases, with 10 bases separating them. Here the CDR3 reads CAISDITGNSPLHF. The CDR3 bases are TGTGCCATCAGTGATATAACAGGGAATTCACCCCTCCACTTT.

By sample share, this clonotype is medium-sized. The chain uses TRBV20-1 and TRBJ1-6; 10 bases are shared with TRBD1. Trimming at V came to 1 base and at J to 8 bases, leaving 2 bases not matched to a gene. This CDR3 contains 14 residues. The germline CDR1 and CDR2 sequences are DFQATT and SNEGSKA (reference sequence). CDR3 nucleotides: TGCAGTGCTAGAGCCGGGACAGGGGATTCACCCCTCCACTTT. Amino acids: CSARAGTGDSPLHF.

This clonotype was observed a handful of times. This rearrangement joins TRBV7-8 to TRBJ2-7, with no clear D. Trimming took off 2 bases at V and 2 bases at J, with 10 bases between the two ends. The CDR3 runs to 14 residues. Germline assignment: CDR1 SGHVS and CDR2 FQNEAQ. CDR3 amino acids: CASSLNSGTYEQYF. In nucleotides, the CDR3 is TGTGCCAGCAGCTTAAATTCTGGAACCTACGAGCAGTACTTC.

There are many counts of this clonotype. This chain uses TRBV5-1 with TRBJ1-6, with D perhaps TRBD1 (5 bases). The germline V and J ends were trimmed by 0 bases and 10 bases, with 11 bases remaining between them. The CDR3 length is 14 residues. Germline V gives CDR1 SGHRS, CDR2 YFSETQ. The chain's CDR3 is CASSLGGNKSPLHF. DNA for the CDR3: TGCGCCAGCAGCTTGGGGGGGAACAAATCACCCCTCCACTTT. Supplemented by reference TRBV5-1 and TRBJ1-6, the full variable domain reads KAGVTQTPRYLIKTRGQQVTLSCSPISGHRSVSWYQQTPGQGLQFLFEYFSETQRNKGNFPGRFSGRQFSNSRSEMNVSTLELGDSALYLCASSLGGNKSPLHFGNGTRLTVT.

This clonotype was found many times. This chain uses TRBV18 with TRBJ2-2, with D possibly being TRBD1 (6 bases). The CDR3 has 16 amino acids. Per germline, CDR1 KGHSH and CDR2 LQKENI. Trimming cost V 1 base and J 2 bases, with 11 bases left between them. CDR3 region: CASSPLKGDNTGELFF. In nucleotides, the CDR3 is TGTGCCAGCTCACCACTGAAGGGGGATAACACCGGGGAGCTGTTTTTT.

This clonotype was observed a handful of times. The chain employs TRBV23-1 and TRBJ1-5, with D hard to call. TRBV23-1 counts as an open reading frame of uncertain function. This CDR3 comprises 12 residues. V gave up 0 bases and J gave up 7 bases, with 4 bases separating them. The CDR3 loop is CASSQSSQPQHF. In nucleotides, the CDR3 is TGCGCCAGCAGTCAATCTAGCCAGCCCCAGCATTTT.

This clonotype was observed many times. This chain connects TRBV10-2 to TRBJ2-3, with 11 bases aligning to TRBD2. The CDR3 length is 17 residues. Germline values: CDR1 WSHSY, CDR2 SAAADI. The J segment lost 6 bases and the V segment lost 8 bases, leaving 16 bases of the junction unmatched. CDR3 DNA: TGCGCCAGCGGAGGTTGGGGGACTAGCGGTGGGAGCGATACGCAGTATTTT. This codes for CASGGWGTSGGSDTQYF.

This clonotype appeared a few times. In nucleotides, the CDR3 is TGTGCCAGCTCATTCAGAGCGGGGGTTAACAGCGGGAGCGCCAACACCGGGGAGCTGTTTTTT. Translating gives CASSFRAGVNSGSANTGELFF. The chain employs TRBV18 and TRBJ2-2, with 8 nucleotides matching TRBD2. Losses at the gene ends were 5 bases for V and 2 bases for J; bases not matched to a gene: 22. Germline CDR1 and CDR2: KGHSH and LQKENI. The CDR3 contains 21 residues.

In its sample, this clonotype was seen many times. This chain links TRBV6-6 with TRBJ1-4; D gene uncertain. Germline V gene lookup returns CDR1 MNHNY and CDR2 SVGAGI (reference sequence). Trimming pared 4 bases from V and 8 bases from J, leaving 11 bases between. This CDR3 spans 13 amino acids. The CDR3 protein is CASSSVPGEKLFF. CDR3 coding DNA: TGTGCCAGCAGTTCAGTCCCTGGGGAAAAACTGTTTTTT.

There are many counts of this clonotype. This rearrangement joins TRBV9 to TRBJ2-1, with 8 bases lining up with TRBD2. Germline loops: CDR1 SGDLS, CDR2 YYNGEE. V was pared by 0 bases and J by 10 bases, with 6 bases of the junction left unmatched. This CDR3 is built from 14 residues. CDR3 in amino acids: CASSVDGRVGEQFF. The CDR3, as DNA: TGTGCCAGCAGCGTAGACGGGAGGGTTGGAGAGCAGTTCTTC.

This clonotype was detected once. This chain connects TRBV12-3 or TRBV12-4 to TRBJ2-6; 7 bases line up with TRBD2. The CDR3 runs to 18 residues. With 6 bases clipped from V and 2 bases from J, the junction kept 13 bases outside the gene matches. In DNA, the CDR3 is TGTGCCAGCAGCCAAAGACAGAGCGGGATCGCTGGGGCCAACGTCCTGACTTTC. Amino acids: CASSQRQSGIAGANVLTF.

This clonotype is deemed medium-sized. The rearrangement uses TRBV11-2 and TRBJ1-2; D gene uncertain. V dropped 1 base and J dropped 3 bases, with 6 bases sitting between them. This CDR3 has 13 residues. Germline V gene sequence: CDR1 SGHAT, CDR2 FQNNGV. The CDR3 loop reads CASSLGQDYGYTF. The CDR3 nucleotides are TGTGCCAGCAGCTTAGGGCAGGACTATGGCTACACCTTC.

In its sample, this clonotype was seen many times. The rearrangement joins TRBV9 to TRBJ2-3; perhaps D is TRBD1 or TRBD2 (6 bases each). V lost 5 bases, J lost 3 bases, and 16 bases lay in between. The CDR3 length is 15 residues. From germline, CDR1 is SGDLS and CDR2 YYNGEE. CDR3 residues: CASSVTSGATDTQYF. The CDR3 DNA reads as TGTGCCAGCAGTGTGACATCGGGGGCGACAGATACGCAGTATTTT.

This clonotype was observed many times. The V and J genes are TRBV7-3 and TRBJ2-7; 8 bases agree with TRBD1. This CDR3 contains 15 residues. Germline V gene data show CDR1 as SGHTA and CDR2 as FQGTGA. J lost 3 bases, V lost 5 bases, and 9 bases had no gene match. The CDR3, as DNA: TGTGCCAGCAGCCTAAAAAGGGACAGGTACTACGAGCAGTACTTC. It codes for CASSLKRDRYYEQYF.

Many counts were recorded for this clonotype. The chain uses TRBV10-3 and TRBJ1-5, with 7 bases fitting TRBD1. Germline V gives CDR1 ENHRY, CDR2 SYGVKD. This CDR3 has 14 residues. The junction had 8 bases not matched to a gene; V was cut back by 8 bases and J by 4 bases. The CDR3 sequence is CAIRPTGDNQPQHF. The CDR3 DNA reads as TGTGCCATCCGACCTACAGGGGATAATCAGCCCCAGCATTTT.